This TCR beta chain appears in the sequencing data of a study of T cells in Graves' hyperthyroidism and ophthalmopathy. General observations from the study: Ophthalmopathy was predicted by the model a median of approximately 6.6 months ahead of onset.

The sample holds many counts of this clonotype. The target antigen is unknown. Germline CDR1 and CDR2: DFQATT and SNEGSKA (reference sequence). Deletions cut 6 bases from V and 3 bases from J, with 14 bases between. CDR3 size: 13 residues. RNA transcripts gave rise to amplified TCR beta CDR3 regions. First-round RT-PCR with HTBI primers amplified the TCR CDR3 region. TCRdb independently ran MiXCR on the multiplex PCR reads; one entry per CDR3 protein. The table records approximately 590,000 distinct CDR3 sequences, about a sixth of them present only once. Over 18 months, lack of ophthalmopathy progression marked Graves' hyperthyroidism as stable. Each patient was aged 18 to 65 and had newly diagnosed hyperthyroidism of under 2 months' duration. It was less than 13 ml of fresh peripheral blood that supplied the PBMCs.

This clonotype originated in a woman in her twenties or thirties with Graves' hyperthyroidism. This rearrangement joins TRBV20-1 to TRBJ1-1; tentatively, D is TRBD1 (6 bases). Sequenced sample: blood. The CDR3 nucleotides are TGCAGTGCAGGGGCGGGGGCGTACACTGAAGCTTTCTTT. This encodes CSAGAGAYTEAFF.